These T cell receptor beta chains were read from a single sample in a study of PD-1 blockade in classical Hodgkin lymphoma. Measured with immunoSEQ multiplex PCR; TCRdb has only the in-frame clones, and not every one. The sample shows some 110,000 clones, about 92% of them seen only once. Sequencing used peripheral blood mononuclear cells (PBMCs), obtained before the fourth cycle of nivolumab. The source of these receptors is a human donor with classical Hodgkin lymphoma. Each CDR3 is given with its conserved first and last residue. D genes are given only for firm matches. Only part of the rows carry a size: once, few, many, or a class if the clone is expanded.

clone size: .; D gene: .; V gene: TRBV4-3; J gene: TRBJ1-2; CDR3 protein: CASSRVWGFNYGYTF; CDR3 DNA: TGCGCCAGCAGCCGAGTCTGGGGATTCAACTATGGCTACACCTTC
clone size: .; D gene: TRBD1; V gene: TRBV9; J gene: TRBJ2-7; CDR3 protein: CASSHQAQGISTYEQYF; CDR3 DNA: TGTGCCAGCAGCCACCAAGCACAGGGGATAAGCACCTACGAGCAGTACTTC
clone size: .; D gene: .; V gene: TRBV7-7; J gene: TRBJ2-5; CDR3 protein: CASSSLGGVAQYF; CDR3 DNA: TGTGCCAGCAGCTCCTTGGGCGGGGTTGCCCAGTACTTC
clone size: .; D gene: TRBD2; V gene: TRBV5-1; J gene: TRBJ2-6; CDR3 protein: CASSLGSSGVISGANVLTF; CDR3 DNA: TGCGCCAGCAGCTTGGGTAGTAGCGGGGTGATCTCTGGGGCCAACGTCCTGACTTTC
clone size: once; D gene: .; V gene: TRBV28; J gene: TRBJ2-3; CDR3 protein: CASSGTPLTTQYF; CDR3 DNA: TGTGCCAGCAGCGGGACACCTCTAACCACGCAGTATTTT
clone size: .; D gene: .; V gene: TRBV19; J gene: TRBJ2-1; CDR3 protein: CASSLIPADNEQFF; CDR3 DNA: TGTGCCAGTAGTCTCATTCCAGCGGACAATGAGCAGTTCTTC
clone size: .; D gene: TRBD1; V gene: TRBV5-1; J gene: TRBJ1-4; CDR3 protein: CASSGGTGGPNEKLFF; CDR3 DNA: TGCGCCAGCAGCGGAGGGACAGGGGGGCCGAATGAAAAACTGTTTTTT
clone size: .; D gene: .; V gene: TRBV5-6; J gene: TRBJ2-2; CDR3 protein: CASSFAGPSGELFF; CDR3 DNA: TGTGCCAGCAGCTTCGCAGGACCTTCCGGGGAGCTGTTTTTT
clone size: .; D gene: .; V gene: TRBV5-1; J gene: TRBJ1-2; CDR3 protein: CASSLGENYGYTF; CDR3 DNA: TGCGCCAGCAGCTTGGGGGAGAACTATGGCTACACCTTC
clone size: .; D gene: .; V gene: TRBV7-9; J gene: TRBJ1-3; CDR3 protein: CASSLVPALGGNTIYF; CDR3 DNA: TGTGCCAGCAGCTTAGTGCCGGCCCTCGGTGGAAACACCATATATTTT
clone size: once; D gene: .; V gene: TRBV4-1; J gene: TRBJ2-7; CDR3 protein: CASSQESRAGVYEQYF; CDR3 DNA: TGCGCCAGCAGCCAGGAGTCCCGAGCAGGGGTCTACGAGCAGTACTTC
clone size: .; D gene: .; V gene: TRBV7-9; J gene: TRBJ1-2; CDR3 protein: CASSPLSDNYGYTF; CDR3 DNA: TGTGCCAGCAGCCCCCTATCGGACAACTATGGCTACACCTTC
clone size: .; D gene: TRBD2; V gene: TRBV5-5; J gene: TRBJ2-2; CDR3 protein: CASSLGLGLANTGELFF; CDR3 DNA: TGTGCCAGCAGCCTCGGGTTGGGACTAGCGAACACCGGGGAGCTGTTTTTT
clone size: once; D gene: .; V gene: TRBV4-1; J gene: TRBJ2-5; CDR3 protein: CASSQEGRIQETQYF; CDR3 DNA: TGCGCCAGCAGCCAAGAGGGACGGATTCAAGAGACCCAGTACTTC
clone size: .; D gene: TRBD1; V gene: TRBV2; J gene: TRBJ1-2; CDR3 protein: CASSGGTVYGYTF; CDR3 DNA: TGTGCCAGCAGTGGCGGGACAGTTTATGGCTACACCTTC
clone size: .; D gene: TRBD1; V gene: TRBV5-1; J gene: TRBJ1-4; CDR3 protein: CASSLPTGQKNEKLFF; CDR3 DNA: TGCGCCAGCAGCTTGCCCACGGGACAGAAGAATGAAAAACTGTTTTTT
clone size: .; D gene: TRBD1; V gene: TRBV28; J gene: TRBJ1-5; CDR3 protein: CASGRTGDNQPQHF; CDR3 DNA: TGTGCCAGCGGGAGGACAGGAGACAATCAGCCCCAGCATTTT
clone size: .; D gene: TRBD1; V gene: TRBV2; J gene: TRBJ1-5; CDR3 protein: CASSPGTAYQPQHF; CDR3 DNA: TGTGCCAGCAGTCCCGGGACAGCCTATCAGCCCCAGCATTTT
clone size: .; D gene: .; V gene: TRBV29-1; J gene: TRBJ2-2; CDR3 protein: CSVGTGIGAGELFF; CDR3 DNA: TGCAGCGTTGGAACAGGGATTGGGGCCGGGGAGCTGTTTTTT
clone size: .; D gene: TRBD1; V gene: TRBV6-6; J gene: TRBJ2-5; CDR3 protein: CASRGTGGMKTQYF; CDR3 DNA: TGTGCCAGCAGGGGGACAGGGGGCATGAAGACCCAGTACTTC
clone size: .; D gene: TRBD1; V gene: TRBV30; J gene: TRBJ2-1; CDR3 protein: CAWEPGQGHNEQFF; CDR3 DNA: TGTGCCTGGGAACCGGGACAGGGGCACAATGAGCAGTTCTTC
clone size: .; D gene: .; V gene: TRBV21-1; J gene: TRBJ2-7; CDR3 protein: CASSKGVRDRGFDEQYF; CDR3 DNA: TGTGCCAGCAGCAAAGGAGTCCGGGACAGGGGGTTCGACGAGCAGTACTTC
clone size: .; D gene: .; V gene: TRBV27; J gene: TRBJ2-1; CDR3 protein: CASSSRRTAGSNEQFF; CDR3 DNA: TGTGCCAGCAGTTCTAGGCGGACCGCGGGTAGTAATGAGCAGTTCTTC
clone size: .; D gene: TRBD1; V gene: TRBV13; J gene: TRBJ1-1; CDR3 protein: CASSEQGLSTEAFF; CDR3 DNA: TGTGCCAGCAGCGAACAGGGGCTTTCCACTGAAGCTTTCTTT
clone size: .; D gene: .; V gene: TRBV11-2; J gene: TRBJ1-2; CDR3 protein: CASSLGSANYGYTF; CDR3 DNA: TGTGCCAGCAGCTTAGGGTCCGCTAACTATGGCTACACCTTC
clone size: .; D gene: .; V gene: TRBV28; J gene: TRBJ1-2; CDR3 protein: CASSSGGTEYGYTF; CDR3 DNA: TGTGCCAGCAGTTCGGGGGGGACGGAATATGGCTACACCTTC
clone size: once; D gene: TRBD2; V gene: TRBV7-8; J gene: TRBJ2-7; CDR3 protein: CASSLVSLAGGFEQYF; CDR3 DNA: TGTGCCAGCAGCTTAGTTTCACTAGCGGGAGGATTCGAGCAGTACTTC
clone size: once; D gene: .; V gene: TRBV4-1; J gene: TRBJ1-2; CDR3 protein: CASSRTDILFYGYTF; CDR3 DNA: TGCGCCAGCAGCCGAACCGACATTCTTTTCTATGGCTACACCTTC
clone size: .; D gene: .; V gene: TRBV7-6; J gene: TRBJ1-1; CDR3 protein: CASSPTDSMNTEAFF; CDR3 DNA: TGTGCCAGCAGCCCCACGGACAGCATGAACACTGAAGCTTTCTTT
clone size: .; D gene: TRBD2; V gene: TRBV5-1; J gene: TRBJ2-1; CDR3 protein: CASSLQGTSGLRDNEQFF; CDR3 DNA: TGCGCCAGCAGCTTGCAAGGGACTAGCGGGTTACGGGACAATGAGCAGTTCTTC
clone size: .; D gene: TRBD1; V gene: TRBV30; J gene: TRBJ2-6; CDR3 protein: CAWSVQGPGANVLTF; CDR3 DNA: TGTGCCTGGAGTGTACAGGGGCCTGGGGCCAACGTCCTGACTTTC